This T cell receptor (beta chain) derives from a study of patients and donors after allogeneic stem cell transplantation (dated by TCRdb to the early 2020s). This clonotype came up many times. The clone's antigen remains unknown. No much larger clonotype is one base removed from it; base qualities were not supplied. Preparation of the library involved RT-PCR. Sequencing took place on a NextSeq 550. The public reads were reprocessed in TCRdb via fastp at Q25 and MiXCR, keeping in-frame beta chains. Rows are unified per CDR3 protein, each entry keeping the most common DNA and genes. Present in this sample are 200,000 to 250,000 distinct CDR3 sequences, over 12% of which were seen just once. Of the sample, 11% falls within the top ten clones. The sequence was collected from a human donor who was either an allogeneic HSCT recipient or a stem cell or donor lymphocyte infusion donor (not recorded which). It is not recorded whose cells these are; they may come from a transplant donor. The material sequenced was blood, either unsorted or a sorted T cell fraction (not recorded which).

The DNA is as follows: TGTGCCAGCAATCCGGGACTCAGCAATCAGCCCCAGCATTTT. Its translation reads: CASNPGLSNQPQHF. The chain links TRBV6-1 with TRBJ1-5; perhaps TRBD1 is the D gene, with 5 bases matching. Relative to germline, V is 7 bases shorter and J is 1 base shorter, with 11 bases between their ends. CDR1 MNHNS and CDR2 SASEGT were looked up in the germline V gene. Counted from cysteine to phenylalanine, this CDR3 has 14 amino acids. Only the CDR3 part of the read is kept: 42 bases, read in frame from the first base.